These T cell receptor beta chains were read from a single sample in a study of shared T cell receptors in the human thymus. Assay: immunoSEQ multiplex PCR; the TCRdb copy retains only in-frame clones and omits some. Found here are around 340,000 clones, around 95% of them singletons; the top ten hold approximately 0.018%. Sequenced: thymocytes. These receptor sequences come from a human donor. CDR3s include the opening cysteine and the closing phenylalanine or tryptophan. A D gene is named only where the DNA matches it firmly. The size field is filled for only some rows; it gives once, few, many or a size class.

CDR3: CASSSGLGTYNEQFF; DNA: TGTGCCAGCAGCTCTGGACTAGGGACCTACAATGAGCAGTTCTTC; J: TRBJ2-1; D: TRBD2; size: once; length: 15; V: TRBV7-2
CDR3: CASSYSIQNEQFF; DNA: TGTGCCAGCAGTTACTCCATCCAGAATGAGCAGTTCTTC; J: TRBJ2-1; D: -; size: -; length: 13; V: TRBV6-5
CDR3: CASSQYSPGLAGNYNEQFF; DNA: TGCGCCAGCAGCCAATATTCTCCGGGGCTAGCGGGGAACTACAATGAGCAGTTCTTC; J: TRBJ2-1; D: TRBD2; size: -; length: 19; V: TRBV4-1
CDR3: CASSLVAGGNQPQHF; DNA: TGTGCCAGCAGCTTGGTAGCCGGAGGCAATCAGCCCCAGCATTTT; J: TRBJ1-5; D: -; size: -; length: 15; V: TRBV5-5
CDR3: CASSGLAPYEQYF; DNA: TGTGCCAGCAGCGGACTAGCTCCATACGAGCAGTACTTC; J: TRBJ2-7; D: TRBD2; size: -; length: 13; V: TRBV9
CDR3: CASSPGTQTGELFF; DNA: TGTGCCAGCAGCCCCGGAACACAAACCGGGGAGCTGTTTTTT; J: TRBJ2-2; D: -; size: once; length: 14; V: TRBV4-2
CDR3: CATSRDRVSGTLGEQFF; DNA: TGTGCCACCAGCAGAGATAGGGTAAGCGGGACTTTGGGTGAGCAGTTCTTC; J: TRBJ2-1; D: TRBD2; size: -; length: 17; V: TRBV15
CDR3: CASSPKTGNTGELFF; DNA: TGTGCCAGCAGCCCAAAGACAGGGAACACCGGGGAGCTGTTTTTT; J: TRBJ2-2; D: -; size: -; length: 15; V: TRBV11-2
CDR3: CATPEWQNPPYGYTF; DNA: TGTGCCACCCCCGAATGGCAGAATCCCCCCTATGGCTACACCTTC; J: TRBJ1-2; D: -; size: -; length: 15; V: TRBV6-5
CDR3: CASSHLLPNTGELFF; DNA: TGTGCCAGCAGTCATTTGCTCCCGAACACCGGGGAGCTGTTTTTT; J: TRBJ2-2; D: -; size: once; length: 15; V: TRBV6-6